These 8 T cell receptor beta chains share one sample of origin, sequenced in a study of shared clonotypes between healthy human individuals. Profiling relied on immunoSEQ multiplex PCR, and the TCRdb table lists in-frame clones only, not all of them. The table lists over 850,000 clones, approximately 80% of them singletons. The sequencing input was memory CD4+ T cells from PBMCs. The subset: CD45RA-negative fraction. The receptor set was obtained from a man in his late teens or twenties in good health. Some clones in this sample may be carry-over from other donors' samples.

The chain carries TRBV19 and TRBJ1-5; D gene unclear. V lost 4 bases, J lost 1 base, and 14 bases lay in between. This CDR3 comprises 16 residues. The V gene's germline CDR1 is LNHDA and CDR2 SQIVND (reference sequence). The CDR3 loop is CASSKWVAGSNQPQHF. As DNA, the CDR3 is TGTGCCAGTAGTAAGTGGGTGGCAGGCAGCAATCAGCCCCAGCATTTT.

The chain joins TRBV9 to TRBJ2-7; a weak D match, TRBD2 (5 bases). Germline V gene sequence: CDR1 SGDLS, CDR2 YYNGEE. Deletions cut 6 bases from V and 2 bases from J, with 9 bases between. The CDR3 runs 12 residues. In nucleotides, the CDR3 is TGTGCCAGCAAGGACTCCGCCTACGAGCAGTACTTC. It is translated as CASKDSAYEQYF.

The chain joins TRBV5-8 to TRBJ1-5, with unresolved D. CDR1 SGHTS and CDR2 YDEGEE come from the germline V gene. The V and J ends lost 0 bases and 0 bases respectively, with 10 bases between them. This CDR3 has 16 amino acids. The CDR3 is CASSLAAAPSNQPQHF. As DNA, the CDR3 is TGTGCCAGCAGCTTGGCCGCGGCCCCTAGCAATCAGCCCCAGCATTTT.

The J gene is TRBJ1-5, the V gene TRBV30; D is unresolved. Germline V gives CDR1 GTSNPN, CDR2 SVGIG (reference sequence). The CDR3 totals 14 residues. Trimming pared 4 bases from V and 6 bases from J, leaving 16 bases between. CDR3 region: CAWTGSKVGQPQHF. The CDR3 nucleotides are TGTGCCTGGACCGGATCAAAGGTCGGTCAGCCCCAGCATTTT.

This sequence joins TRBV27 and TRBJ1-2, with D possibly matching TRBD1 (6 bases). This CDR3 spans 15 amino acids. Looked up from germline, CDR1 is MNHEY and CDR2 is SMNVEV (reference sequence). Between the trimmed V and J ends, which lost 5 bases and 2 bases, there was a span of 15 bases. CDR3 amino acids: CASSLSLTGNYGYTF. CDR3 nucleotides: TGTGCCAGCAGTCTGAGCCTAACAGGGAACTATGGCTACACCTTC.

Here the CDR3 DNA reads TGTGCCAGCAGCTTCCCGGACAGGGGGGGAGCCTATGGCTACACCTTC. Its translation is CASSFPDRGGAYGYTF. This rearrangement joins TRBV5-4 to TRBJ1-2; 10 nucleotides align to TRBD1. V shed 2 bases, J shed 4 bases, and the junction held 8 bases outside the gene matches. The CDR3 has 16 amino acids. The germline CDR1 and CDR2 sequences are SGHNT and YYREEE (reference sequence).

The genes are TRBV29-1 and TRBJ2-3; D is uncertain. CDR1 SQVTM and CDR2 ANQGSEA come from the germline V gene. The CDR3 length is 11 residues. V was trimmed by 4 bases and J by 4 bases, leaving 6 bases between them. CDR3 region: CSVVLADTQYF. As DNA, the CDR3 is TGCAGCGTTGTCTTGGCAGATACGCAGTATTTT.

J is TRBJ2-2 and V is TRBV7-8; D unresolved. Between the trimmed V and J ends, which lost 0 bases and 1 base, there was a span of 6 bases. CDR1 is SGHVS and CDR2 is FQNEAQ in the germline V gene. The CDR3 is 15 amino acids. Here the CDR3 DNA reads TGTGCCAGCAGCTTAGCAGGCCAGAACACCGGGGAGCTGTTTTTT. Its protein product is CASSLAGQNTGELFF. Together with reference TRBV7-8 and TRBJ2-2, the CDR3 gives the full variable domain: GAGVSQSPRYKVAKRGQDVALRCDPISGHVSLFWYQQALGQGPEFLTYFQNEAQLDKSGLPSDRFFAERPEGSVSTLKIQRTQQEDSAVYLCASSLAGQNTGELFFGEGSRLTVL.